The source of this TCR beta chain is a study of CD8+ T cells in alopecia areata (dated by TCRdb to the late 2010s). Regarding the complete study: Skin from C3H/HeJ donors aged roughly 6-13 months with spontaneous alopecia was grafted onto female C3H/HeJ recipients aged roughly 6-11 weeks. To study T cell clonal expansion in alopecia areata, the researchers applied high-throughput TCRbeta sequencing to both the C3H/HeJ mouse model and human patients. In humans, TCRbeta sequencing was performed on scalp tissue and on sorted CD4+ and CD8+ peripheral blood T cells from healthy controls and from patients with patchy or totalis/universalis alopecia areata. Scalp clonality was compared among normal scalp (n=4), patchy alopecia areata scalp (n=8), and alopecia totalis/universalis scalp (n=8). The RNA source kit depended on sample type: the PAXgene miRNA kit for fixed scalp, the miRNeasy kit for PBMCs, and the RNeasy kit for mouse skin. Amplification of TCRbeta CDR3 regions was done by immunoSEQ multiplex PCR using 35 Vbeta forward primers and 13 Jbeta reverse primers.

Findings and caveats that apply to the study as a whole: Scalp TCR repertoire analysis is complicated because resident alphabeta T cells in normal human skin are also sequenced, whereas mouse skin is dominated by gammadelta T cells. Compared with normal scalp, lesional scalp had higher clonality and more expanded CD8+ clones, particularly in alopecia totalis/universalis, a pattern that suggests antigenic drive. TCR sequences shared between patients were less clear than in mice, possibly partly because of HLA diversity in the patient population.

Receptors were amplified or captured by the immunoSEQ multiplex PCR assay. For TCR sequencing, RNA was extracted from every sample and reverse transcribed into cDNA to serve as template. SuperScript III was used to make first-strand cDNA, primed with a 2:1 mix of oligo-dT and random hexamers. A synthetic immune receptor repertoire was used to measure amplification bias, and any remaining bias was corrected computationally. Libraries were sequenced on Illumina HiSeq using 60 bp reads that covered the CDR3 and were read from J toward V. In the source study's methods: Raw reads were preprocessed to remove errors, and CDR3 was defined by IMGT conventions from the conserved cysteine to phenylalanine. To get clonality, Shannon entropy was normalized by log2 of the number of productive unique TCRs and the result was subtracted from 1. CD4 or CD8 identity of scalp clones was inferred by cross-referencing scalp TCRbeta sequences with sorted blood CD4 and CD8 repertoires. TCRdb obtained this table from immuneACCESS and retained in-frame rearrangements with V and J assigned. These tables miss some clones; where compared with another copy, unresolved V genes account for less than half of the shortfall, and the remainder is unexplained. The D gene and trimming were derived from the DNA, and the V and J assignments and clone size from that table. The table gives 15,000 to 20,000 clones for this sample, with none occurring only once. The top ten clones comprise approximately 33% of the sample.

Pooled mouse cutaneous lymph node cells were stained for CD4, CD8alpha, NKG2D, NKG2ACE and other markers and were then sorted on a BD Influx. According to the germline V gene (reference sequence), CDR1 reads NSQYPW and CDR2 reads LRSPGD. From its cysteine to its phenylalanine, the CDR3 spans 16 amino acids. The 36 bases shown cover part of the CDR3, and their frame starts at base 1. V lost 0 bases and J lost 4 bases; the stretch between them is 12 bases long. This clone was counted only a few times. This clone's antigen is unknown. This is a mouse receptor, so gene names and germline sequences are those of the mouse. The sequence runs out 4 residues before the end of the CDR3; the remainder is reconstructed from the germline J gene.

The specimen was CD8+ T cells sorted from a lymph node. The V gene is TRBV1 and the J gene is TRBJ1-4, with a tentative D gene TRBD1 over 5 matching bases. This clonotype was sampled from a C3H/HeJ mouse with alopecia areata. With respect to MHC, this strain carries the haplotype H2-k. The CDR3 reads as follows: CTCSAEGERGNERLFF. The DNA read from the CDR3 is TGCACCTGCAGTGCAGAGGGGGAGAGGGGCAACGAA.